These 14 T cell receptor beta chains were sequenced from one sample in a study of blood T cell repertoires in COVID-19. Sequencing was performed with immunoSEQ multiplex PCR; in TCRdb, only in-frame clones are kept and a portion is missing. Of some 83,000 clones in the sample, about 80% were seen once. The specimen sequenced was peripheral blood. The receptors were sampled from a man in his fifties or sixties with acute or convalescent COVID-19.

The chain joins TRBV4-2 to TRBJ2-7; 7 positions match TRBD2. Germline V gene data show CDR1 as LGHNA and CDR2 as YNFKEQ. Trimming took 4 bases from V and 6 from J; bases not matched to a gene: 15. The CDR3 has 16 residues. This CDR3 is CASSRPQTSSSPEQYF. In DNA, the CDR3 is TGTGCCAGCAGCCGGCCTCAGACTAGCAGCTCCCCCGAGCAGTACTTC.

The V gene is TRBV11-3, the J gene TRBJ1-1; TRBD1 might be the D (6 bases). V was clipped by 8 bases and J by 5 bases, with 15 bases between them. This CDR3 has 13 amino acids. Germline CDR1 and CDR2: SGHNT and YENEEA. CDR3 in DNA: TGTGCCAGCTCCCGTACAGGGCAGACTGAAGCTTTCTTT. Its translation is CASSRTGQTEAFF.

The CDR3 sequence: CASSPQWGGANYGYTF. Here the CDR3 DNA reads TGTGCCAGCAGCCCCCAGTGGGGGGGAGCTAACTATGGCTACACCTTC. This chain connects TRBV7-2 to TRBJ1-2; possible D gene TRBD1, 5 bases. Looked up from germline, CDR1 is SGHTA and CDR2 is FQGNSA. V gave up 5 bases and J gave up 0 bases, with 16 bases separating them. The CDR3 loop spans 16 amino acids. Complete variable domain (other parts from reference TRBV7-2 and TRBJ1-2): GAGVSQSPSNKVTEKGKDVELRCDPISGHTALYWYRQSLGQGLEFLIYFQGNSAPDKSGLPSDRFSAERTGGSVSTLTIQRTQQEDSAVYLCASSPQWGGANYGYTFGSGTRLTVV.

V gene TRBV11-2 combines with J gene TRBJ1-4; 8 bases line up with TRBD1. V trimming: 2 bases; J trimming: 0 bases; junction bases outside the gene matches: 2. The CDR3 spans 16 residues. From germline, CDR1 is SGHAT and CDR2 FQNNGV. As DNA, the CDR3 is TGTGCCAGCAGCTTAACAGGGGGTTCAACTAATGAAAAACTGTTTTTT. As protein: CASSLTGGSTNEKLFF.

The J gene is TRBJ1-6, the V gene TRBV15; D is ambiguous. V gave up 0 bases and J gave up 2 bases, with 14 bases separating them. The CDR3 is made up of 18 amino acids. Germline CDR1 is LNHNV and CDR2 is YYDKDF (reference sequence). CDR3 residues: CATSRDQRGVAYNSPLHF. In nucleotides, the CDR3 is TGTGCCACCAGCAGAGATCAAAGAGGAGTCGCCTATAATTCACCCCTCCACTTT.

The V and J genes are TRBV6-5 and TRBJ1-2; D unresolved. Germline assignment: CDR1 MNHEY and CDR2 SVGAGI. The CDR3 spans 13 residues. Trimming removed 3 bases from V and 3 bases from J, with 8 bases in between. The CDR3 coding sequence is TGTGCCAGCAGTTATTGGAGGGACTATGGCTACACCTTC. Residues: CASSYWRDYGYTF.

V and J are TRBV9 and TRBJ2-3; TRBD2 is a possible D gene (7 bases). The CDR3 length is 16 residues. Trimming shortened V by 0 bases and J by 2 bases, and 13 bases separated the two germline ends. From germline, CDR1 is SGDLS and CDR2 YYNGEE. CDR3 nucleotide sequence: TGTGCCAGCAGCGTAGGTACGGGGGGCTACACAGATACGCAGTATTTT. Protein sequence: CASSVGTGGYTDTQYF. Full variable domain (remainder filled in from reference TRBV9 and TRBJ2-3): DSGVTQTPKHLITATGQRVTLRCSPRSGDLSVYWYQQSLDQGLQFLIQYYNGEERAKGNILERFSAQQFPDLHSELNLSSLELGDSALYFCASSVGTGGYTDTQYFGPGTRLTVL.

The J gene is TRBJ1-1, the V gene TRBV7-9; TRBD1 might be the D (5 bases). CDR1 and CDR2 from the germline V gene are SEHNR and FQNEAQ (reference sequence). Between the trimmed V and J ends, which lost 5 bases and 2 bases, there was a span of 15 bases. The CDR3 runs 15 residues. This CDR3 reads CASSPKYDRNTEAFF. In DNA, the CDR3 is TGTGCCAGCAGCCCGAAATATGACAGAAACACTGAAGCTTTCTTT.

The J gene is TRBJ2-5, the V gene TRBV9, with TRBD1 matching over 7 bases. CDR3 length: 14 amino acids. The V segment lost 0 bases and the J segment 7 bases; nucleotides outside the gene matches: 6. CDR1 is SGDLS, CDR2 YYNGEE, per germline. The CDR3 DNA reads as TGTGCCAGCAGCGTAGATCAGGGGGTCGGGACCCAGTACTTC. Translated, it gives CASSVDQGVGTQYF.

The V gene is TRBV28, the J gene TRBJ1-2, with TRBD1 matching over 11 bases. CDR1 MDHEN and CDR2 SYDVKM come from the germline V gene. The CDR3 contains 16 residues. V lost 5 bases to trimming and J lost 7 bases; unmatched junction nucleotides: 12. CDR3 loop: CASSAASGTGGPGYTF. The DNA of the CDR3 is TGTGCCAGCAGTGCTGCCTCCGGGACAGGGGGACCTGGCTACACCTTC.

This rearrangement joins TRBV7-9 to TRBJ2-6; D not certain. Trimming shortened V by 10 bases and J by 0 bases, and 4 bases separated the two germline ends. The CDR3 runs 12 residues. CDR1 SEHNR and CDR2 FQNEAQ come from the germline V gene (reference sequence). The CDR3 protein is CATYSGANVLTF. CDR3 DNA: TGTGCCACCTACTCTGGGGCCAACGTCCTGACTTTC.

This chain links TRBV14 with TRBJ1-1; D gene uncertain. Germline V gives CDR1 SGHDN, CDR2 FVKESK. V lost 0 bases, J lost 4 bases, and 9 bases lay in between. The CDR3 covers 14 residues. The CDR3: CASSQDPAGTEAFF. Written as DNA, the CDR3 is TGTGCCAGCAGCCAAGACCCGGCGGGCACTGAAGCTTTCTTT.

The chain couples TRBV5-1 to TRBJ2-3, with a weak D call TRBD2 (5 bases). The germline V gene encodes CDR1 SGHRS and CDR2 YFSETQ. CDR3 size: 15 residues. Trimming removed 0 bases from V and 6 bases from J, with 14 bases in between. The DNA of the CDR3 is TGCGCCAGCAGCTTGGGGACTTATCCTAGGGATACGCAGTATTTT. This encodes CASSLGTYPRDTQYF.

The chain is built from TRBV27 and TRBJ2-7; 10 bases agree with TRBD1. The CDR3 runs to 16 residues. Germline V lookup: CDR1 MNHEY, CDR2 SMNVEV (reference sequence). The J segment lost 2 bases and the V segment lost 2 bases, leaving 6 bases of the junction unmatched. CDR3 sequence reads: CASSLKPGQGPYEQYF. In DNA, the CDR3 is TGTGCCAGCAGTTTAAAGCCGGGACAGGGGCCCTACGAGCAGTACTTC.